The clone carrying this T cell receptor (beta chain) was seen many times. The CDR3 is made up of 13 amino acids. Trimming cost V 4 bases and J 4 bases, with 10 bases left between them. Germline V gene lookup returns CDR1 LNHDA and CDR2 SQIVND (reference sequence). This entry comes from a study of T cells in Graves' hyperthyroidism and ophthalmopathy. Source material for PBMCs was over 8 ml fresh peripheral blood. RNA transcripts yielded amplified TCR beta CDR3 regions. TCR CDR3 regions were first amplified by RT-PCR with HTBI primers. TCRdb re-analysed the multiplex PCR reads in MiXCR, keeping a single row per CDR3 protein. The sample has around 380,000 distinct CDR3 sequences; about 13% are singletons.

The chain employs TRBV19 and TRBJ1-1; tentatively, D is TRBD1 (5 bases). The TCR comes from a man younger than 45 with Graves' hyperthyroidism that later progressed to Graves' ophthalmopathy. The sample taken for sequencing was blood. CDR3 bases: TGTGCCAGTAGTACACGGGACGGCACTGAAGCTTTCTTT. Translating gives CASSTRDGTEAFF. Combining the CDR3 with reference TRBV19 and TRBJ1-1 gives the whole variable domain DGGITQSPKYLFRKEGQNVTLSCEQNLNHDAMYWYRQDPGQGLRLIYYSQIVNDFQKGDIAEGYSVSREKKESFPLTVTSAQKNPTAFYLCASSTRDGTEAFFGQGTRLTVV.